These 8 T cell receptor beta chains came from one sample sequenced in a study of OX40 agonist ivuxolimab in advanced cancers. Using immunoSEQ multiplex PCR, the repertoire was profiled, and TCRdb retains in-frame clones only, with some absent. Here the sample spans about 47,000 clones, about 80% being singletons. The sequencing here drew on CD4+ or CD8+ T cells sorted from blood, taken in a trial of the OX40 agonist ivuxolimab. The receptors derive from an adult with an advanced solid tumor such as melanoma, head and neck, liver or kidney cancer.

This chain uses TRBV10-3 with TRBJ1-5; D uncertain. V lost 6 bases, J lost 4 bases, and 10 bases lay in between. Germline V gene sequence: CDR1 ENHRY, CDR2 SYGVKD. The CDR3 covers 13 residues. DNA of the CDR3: TGTGCCATCAGGGCAGGACCGAATCAGCCCCAGCATTTT. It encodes CAIRAGPNQPQHF.

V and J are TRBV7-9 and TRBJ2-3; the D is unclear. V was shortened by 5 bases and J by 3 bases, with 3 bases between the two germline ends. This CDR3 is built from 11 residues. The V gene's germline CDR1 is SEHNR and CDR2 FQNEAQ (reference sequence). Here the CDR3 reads CASSQTDTQYF. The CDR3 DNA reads TGTGCCAGCAGCCAGACAGATACGCAGTATTTT.

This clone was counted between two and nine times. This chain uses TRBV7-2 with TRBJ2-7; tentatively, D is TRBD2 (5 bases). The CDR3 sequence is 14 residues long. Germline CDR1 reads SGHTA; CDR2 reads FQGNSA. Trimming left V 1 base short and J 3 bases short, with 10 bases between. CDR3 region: CASSLGGMDYEQYF. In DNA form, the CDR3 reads TGTGCCAGCAGCTTAGGAGGGATGGACTACGAGCAGTACTTC.

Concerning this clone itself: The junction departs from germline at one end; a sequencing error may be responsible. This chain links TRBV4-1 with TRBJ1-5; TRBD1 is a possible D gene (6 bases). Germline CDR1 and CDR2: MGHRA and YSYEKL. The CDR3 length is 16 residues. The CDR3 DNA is TGCGCCAGCAGTCAAGGGGGTAATGTCCCGGGTCAGCCCCAGCATTTT. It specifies CASSQGGNVPGQPQHF.

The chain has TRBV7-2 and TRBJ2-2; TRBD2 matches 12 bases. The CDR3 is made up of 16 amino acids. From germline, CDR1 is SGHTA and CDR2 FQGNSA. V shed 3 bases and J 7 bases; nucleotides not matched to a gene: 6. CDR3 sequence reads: CASSFASGRAGGELFF. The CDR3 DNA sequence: TGTGCCAGCAGCTTTGCTAGCGGGAGGGCCGGCGGGGAGCTGTTTTTT.

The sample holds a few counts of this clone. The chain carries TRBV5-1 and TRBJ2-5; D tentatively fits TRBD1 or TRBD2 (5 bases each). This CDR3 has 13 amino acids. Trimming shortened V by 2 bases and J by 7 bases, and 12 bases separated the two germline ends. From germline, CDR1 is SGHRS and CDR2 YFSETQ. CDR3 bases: TGCGCCAGCAGCTTTGGACAAGAGGGGACCCAGTACTTC. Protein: CASSFGQEGTQYF.

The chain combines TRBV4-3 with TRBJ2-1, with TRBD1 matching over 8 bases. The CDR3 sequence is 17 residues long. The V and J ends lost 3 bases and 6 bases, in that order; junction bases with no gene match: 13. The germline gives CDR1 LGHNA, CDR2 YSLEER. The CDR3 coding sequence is TGCGCCAGCAGCCAGGAAAGCGCCCGCGACAGGGGCAATGAGCAGTTCTTC. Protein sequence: CASSQESARDRGNEQFF.

The CDR3, as DNA: TGTGCCAGCAGCCCCCTCTGGGGGCGAAACACTGAAGCTTTCTTT. Its translation: CASSPLWGRNTEAFF. The chain recombines TRBV7-2 with TRBJ1-1; TRBD1 is a possible D gene (6 bases). Germline CDR1 is SGHTA and CDR2 is FQGNSA. Trimming cost V 5 bases and J 2 bases, with 15 bases left between them. The CDR3 sequence is 15 residues long.